The rows below give T cell receptor beta chains drawn from one sample of a study of shared clonotypes between healthy human individuals. Clones were read by immunoSEQ multiplex PCR, and TCRdb kept only the in-frame ones, dropping some. The data contain about a million clones, 70% to 80% of them singletons. Sequencing was carried out using memory CD4+ T cells from PBMCs. The receptors were gathered from a man aged 18 to 29 in good health. Some clones in this sample may be carry-over from other donors' samples. The CDR3 runs from the conserved cysteine through the conserved F or W. D genes are given only for firm matches. For some rows the clone size is stated as once, few or many, or as a class when expanded; others skip it.

abundance,j_gene,v_gene,d_gene,CDR3aa,CDR3nt
once,TRBJ2-1,TRBV5-1,TRBD2,CASSILTGTSDEQFF,TGCGCCAGCAGCATTTTAACCGGGACTAGCGATGAGCAGTTCTTC
NA,TRBJ2-7,TRBV28,NA,CASSYPGTSYEQYF,TGTGCCAGCAGTTATCCCGGAACTAGCTACGAGCAGTACTTC
NA,TRBJ1-2,TRBV7-2,NA,CASSLDAEAYGYTF,TGTGCCAGCAGCTTAGATGCGGAAGCCTATGGCTACACCTTC
once,TRBJ2-5,TRBV5-1,TRBD1,CASSLGPRTGAETQYF,TGCGCCAGCAGCTTGGGTCCGAGGACAGGGGCAGAGACCCAGTACTTC
NA,TRBJ2-3,TRBV18,NA,CASCPAPRVGDTQYF,TGTGCCAGTTGCCCGGCTCCGAGGGTAGGAGATACGCAGTATTTT
NA,TRBJ1-1,TRBV7-9,NA,CASSLGWDTSEAFF,TGTGCCAGCAGCCTAGGCTGGGACACTTCTGAAGCTTTCTTT
NA,TRBJ2-7,TRBV27,TRBD2,CASMGLGLAGEEQYF,TGTGCCAGCATGGGATTGGGACTAGCGGGAGAAGAGCAGTACTTC
NA,TRBJ1-1,TRBV30,NA,CAWRRGRDTEAFF,TGTGCCTGGAGGAGGGGCCGCGACACTGAAGCTTTCTTT
NA,TRBJ2-2,TRBV5-1,TRBD2,CASSIMLAGDTGELFF,TGCGCCAGCAGCATCATGCTAGCGGGAGACACCGGGGAGCTGTTTTTT
NA,TRBJ2-3,TRBV7-8,NA,CASSSDRGPQYF,TGTGCCAGCAGCTCAGACAGAGGCCCGCAGTATTTT
NA,TRBJ2-3,TRBV7-2,NA,CASSLSFDTQYF,TGTGCCAGCAGCTTAAGCTTCGATACGCAGTATTTT